These 10 T cell receptor beta chains originate from one sample sequenced in a study of regulatory T cells in long-lasting Graves disease. With iRepertoire HTBI primers and Arm-PCR of CDR3 regions, TCR beta libraries were built. TCRdb redid the calling of the multiplex PCR reads with MiXCR, one entry per CDR3 protein. The table records around 400,000 distinct CDR3 sequences, less than 20% of them present only once. Time point given: newly diagnosed GD, antithyroid drugs for less than 3 months. The TCR library was made from RNA that had been extracted from PBMCs in TRIzol. Source: peripheral blood mononuclear cells (PBMCs), taken at new diagnosis, from a patient treated with antithyroid drugs. The receptor source for this set is a female donor with Graves disease.

This clonotype came up many times. V usage is TRBV6-1 and J usage is TRBJ2-7; no clear D. The CDR3 covers 14 residues. V was shortened by 3 bases and J by 5 bases, with 14 bases between the two germline ends. Germline V gene lookup returns CDR1 MNHNS and CDR2 SASEGT. CDR3 region: CASSDFQSLDEQYF. The CDR3 coding sequence is TGTGCCAGCAGTGATTTCCAGAGCCTTGACGAGCAGTACTTC.

The chain couples TRBV12-3 or TRBV12-4 to TRBJ1-1; D gene uncertain. This CDR3 is 13 amino acids long. V was shortened by 4 bases and J by 4 bases, with 10 bases between the two germline ends. The CDR3 nucleotides read TGTGCCAGCAGTTCGACGGAAATCACTGAAGCTTTCTTT. Its translation is CASSSTEITEAFF.

This clonotype was observed a handful of times. The chain carries TRBV24-1 and TRBJ2-7, with TRBD2 identical over 9 bases. The CDR3 runs to 15 residues. From germline, CDR1 is KGHDR and CDR2 SFDVKD. V was clipped by 3 bases and J by 5 bases; unmatched bases: 7. The CDR3 DNA reads as TGTGCCACCAGTGATCCTGTAGCGGGAGTTAACGAGCAGTACTTC. Protein product: CATSDPVAGVNEQYF.

This clonotype was seen many times. The V call is TRBV14, the J call TRBJ1-2; D gene uncertain. Germline assignment: CDR1 SGHDN and CDR2 FVKESK. The CDR3 has 13 amino acids. Trimming cost V 4 bases and J 5 bases, with 11 bases left between them. The CDR3 DNA sequence: TGTGCCAGCAGCCCCGGCGGGCCGTATGGCTACACCTTC. Translated, it gives CASSPGGPYGYTF.

This clonotype has only a few counts. The CDR3 loop reads CAWSGTRGEKLFF. DNA of the CDR3: TGTGCCTGGAGTGGGACAAGGGGTGAAAAACTGTTTTTT. The rearrangement joins TRBV30 to TRBJ1-4, with D possibly TRBD1 on 5 matching bases. V lost 1 base, J lost 7 bases, and 10 bases lay in between. This CDR3 spans 13 amino acids. Germline CDR1 is GTSNPN and CDR2 is SVGIG (reference sequence).

This clonotype was seen many times. V gene TRBV19 combines with J gene TRBJ1-6, with 7 positions matching TRBD1. The V and J ends lost 5 bases and 10 bases, in that order; junction bases with no gene match: 14. CDR1 is LNHDA, CDR2 SQIVND, per germline (reference sequence). The CDR3 runs to 16 residues. The CDR3 sequence is CASSPRGVTGSSPLHF. The CDR3, as DNA: TGTGCCAGTAGTCCCCGAGGAGTGACAGGGAGCTCACCCCTCCACTTT.

This clonotype turned up a few times. The gene calls are TRBV12-5 and TRBJ2-1; 9 bases line up with TRBD2. The CDR3 consists of 19 residues. Germline CDR1 is LGHNT and CDR2 is FRNRAP. V gave up 0 bases and J gave up 7 bases; unmatched junction bases: 16. This CDR3 reads CASGLVGLAGLGRGNEQFF. For the CDR3, the DNA is TGTGCTAGTGGTTTGGTCGGCCTAGCGGGATTGGGGAGGGGGAATGAGCAGTTCTTC.

Ten or more counts support this clonotype. The V and J genes are TRBV2 and TRBJ2-2; 9 positions match TRBD2. Trimming at V came to 2 bases and at J to 4 bases, leaving 14 bases not matched to a gene. Germline CDR1 and CDR2: SNHLY and FYNNEI. The CDR3 loop spans 19 amino acids. DNA of the CDR3: TGTGCCAGCAGTGAAAGGGTAATGGTAGCGGGGGTCCGCACCGGGGAGCTGTTTTTT. This gives the protein CASSERVMVAGVRTGELFF.

This clonotype was detected a few times. Relative to the germline gene, one junction end is altered; a read error may explain this. The V and J genes are TRBV27 and TRBJ1-3; the D is unclear. This CDR3 is built from 13 residues. Germline V gene data show CDR1 as MNHEY and CDR2 as SMNVEV (reference sequence). CDR3 sequence reads: CASRLSSGNTTYF. DNA of the CDR3: TGTGCCAGCAGACTCTCCTCTGGAAACACCACATATTTT.

This clonotype showed up many times. The chain has TRBV5-1 and TRBJ2-2, with no clear D. The CDR3 sequence is 15 residues long. V lost 0 bases, J lost 1 base, and 7 bases lay in between. The V gene's germline CDR1 is SGHRS and CDR2 YFSETQ. The CDR3 nucleotides are TGCGCCAGCAGCTTGGAGGGCGGGAACACCGGGGAGCTGTTTTTT. This sequence encodes CASSLEGGNTGELFF.